This T cell receptor beta chain derives from a study of early T cells in non-severe SARS-CoV-2 infection. Using its own MiXCR run on the 5' RACE reads, TCRdb lists one record per CDR3 protein. Here the sample spans under 35,000 distinct CDR3 sequences, 5% to 5.5% being singletons. In its sample, this clonotype was seen a few times. The CDR3 consists of 15 residues. Germline values: CDR1 MNHEY, CDR2 SMNVEV (reference sequence). V lost 7 bases, J lost 9 bases, and 19 bases lay in between. The sequence was obtained from an adult who was a healthcare worker with PCR-confirmed SARS-CoV-2 infection or an uninfected control (not recorded which). The source material was whole blood. The chain recombines TRBV27 with TRBJ1-6; D not resolved. The CDR3 reads CASTGPEKKISPLHF. The CDR3 region has the DNA TGTGCCAGCACAGGACCGGAGAAGAAGATTTCACCCCTCCACTTT.